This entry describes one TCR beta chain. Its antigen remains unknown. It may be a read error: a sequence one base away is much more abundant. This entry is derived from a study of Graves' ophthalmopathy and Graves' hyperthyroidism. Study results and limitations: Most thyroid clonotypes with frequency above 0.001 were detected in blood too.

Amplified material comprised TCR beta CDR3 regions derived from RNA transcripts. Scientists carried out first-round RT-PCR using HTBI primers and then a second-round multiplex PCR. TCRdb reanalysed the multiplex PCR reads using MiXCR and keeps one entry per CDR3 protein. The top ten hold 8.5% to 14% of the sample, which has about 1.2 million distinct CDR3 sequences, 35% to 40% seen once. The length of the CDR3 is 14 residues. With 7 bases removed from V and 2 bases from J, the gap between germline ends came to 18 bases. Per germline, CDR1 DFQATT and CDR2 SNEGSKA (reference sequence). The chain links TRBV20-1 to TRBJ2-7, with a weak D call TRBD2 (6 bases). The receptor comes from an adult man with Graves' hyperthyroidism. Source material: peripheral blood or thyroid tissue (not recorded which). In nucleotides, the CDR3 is TGCAGTGAGTTAGGGACTGGCGGGGCCTACGAGCAGTACTTC. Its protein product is CSELGTGGAYEQYF.